The present entry profiles one TCR beta chain with its context. What it recognizes is unknown. Sequencing was performed with immunoSEQ multiplex PCR; in TCRdb, only in-frame clones are kept and a portion is missing. Counted here are about 98,000 clones, approximately 88% occurring once; the ten biggest clones make up roughly 3.8%. The sample belongs to a study of cytomegalovirus exposure and HLA in healthy donors. Points from the study as a whole: There were under 200 TCR beta chains listed as cytomegalovirus-associated.

V was trimmed by 3 bases and J by 5 bases, leaving 14 bases between them. Germline V gives CDR1 SQVTM, CDR2 ANQGSEA. The length of the CDR3 is 13 residues. This TCR was sampled from a woman aged 25 to 45 in good health and CMV-seronegative. The sequenced material came from PBMCs. J is TRBJ2-7 and V is TRBV29-1; D may be TRBD1 (6 bases). The CDR3 is CSVDARGGHEQYF. The DNA for the CDR3 is TGCAGCGTTGATGCCAGGGGTGGCCACGAGCAGTACTTC.